This T cell receptor beta chain derives from a study of shared clonotypes between healthy human individuals. Findings of the study overall: The authors sampled blood alone, and tissue repertoires likely differ.

Method: immunoSEQ multiplex PCR; TCRdb's copy keeps in-frame clones and lacks some. Of more than 400,000 clones listed, approximately 81% are singletons. In regard to this clone: The antigen remains undetermined.

The sequence derives from a woman aged 40 to 50 in good health. Some clones in this sample may be carry-over from other donors' samples. The sample consisted of PBMCs.

This CDR3 reads CASSRGLVYNEQFF. The CDR3 nucleotides read TGTGCCAGCAGCAGAGGACTAGTTTACAATGAGCAGTTCTTC. The gene calls are TRBV11-2 and TRBJ2-1; 7 nucleotides agree with TRBD2. Germline V gives CDR1 SGHAT, CDR2 FQNNGV. Trimming cost V 5 bases and J 4 bases; bases outside gene matches: 5. CDR3 size: 14 residues.